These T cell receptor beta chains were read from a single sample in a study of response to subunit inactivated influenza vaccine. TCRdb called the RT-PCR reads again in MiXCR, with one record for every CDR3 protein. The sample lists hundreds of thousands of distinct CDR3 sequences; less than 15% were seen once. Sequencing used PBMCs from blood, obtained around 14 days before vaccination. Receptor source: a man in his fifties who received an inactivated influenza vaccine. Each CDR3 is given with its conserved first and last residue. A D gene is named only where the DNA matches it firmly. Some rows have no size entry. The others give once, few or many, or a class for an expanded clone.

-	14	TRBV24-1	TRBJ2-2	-	CATQDSGTTGELFF	TGTGCCACCCAGGACTCAGGGACAACCGGGGAGCTGTTTTTT
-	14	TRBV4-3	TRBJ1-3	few	CASSQGGEGNTIYF	TGCGCCAGCAGCCAAGGGGGCGAGGGAAACACCATATATTTT
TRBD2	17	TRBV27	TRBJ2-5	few	CASSSSRTSGTWGTQYF	TGTGCCAGCAGTTCGTCAAGGACTAGCGGTACCTGGGGGACCCAGTACTTC
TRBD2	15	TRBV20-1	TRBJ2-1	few	CSAREGRERYNEQFF	TGCAGTGCTAGAGAGGGGCGGGAGAGGTACAATGAGCAGTTCTTC
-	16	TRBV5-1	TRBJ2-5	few	CASSFRGAGAQETQYF	TGCGCCAGCAGCTTTCGGGGGGCTGGAGCCCAAGAGACCCAGTACTTC
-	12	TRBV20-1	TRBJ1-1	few	CSAERAVGMAFF	TGCAGTGCCGAACGGGCGGTGGGAATGGCTTTCTTT
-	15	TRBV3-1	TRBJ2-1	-	CASSQQDGRYNEQFF	TGTGCCAGCAGCCAACAAGACGGGAGATACAATGAGCAGTTCTTC
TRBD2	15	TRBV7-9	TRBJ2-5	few	CASSPGTHKTSGIYF	TGTGCCAGCAGCCCCGGGACCCATAAGACTAGCGGGATCTACTTC
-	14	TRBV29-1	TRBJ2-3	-	CSVSLQAEWDTQYF	TGCAGCGTTTCTCTCCAGGCTGAGTGGGATACGCAGTATTTT
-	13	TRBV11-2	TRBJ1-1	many	CASSLGSNTEAFF	TGTGCCAGCAGCTTAGGGTCGAACACTGAAGCTTTCTTT
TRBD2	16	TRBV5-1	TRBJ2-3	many	CASSLGLAGSTDTQYF	TGCGCCAGCAGCTTAGGACTAGCGGGGTCCACAGATACGCAGTATTTT
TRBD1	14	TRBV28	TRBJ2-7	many	CASRRTGSSYEQYF	TGTGCCAGCAGGCGGACAGGGTCGTCCTACGAGCAGTACTTC
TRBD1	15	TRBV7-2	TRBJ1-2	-	CASSLGQGEYYGYTF	TGTGCCAGCAGCTTAGGACAGGGAGAATACTATGGCTACACCTTC
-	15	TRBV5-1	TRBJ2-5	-	CASSLALRGQETQYF	TGCGCCAGCAGCTTGGCTCTAAGGGGCCAAGAGACCCAGTACTTC
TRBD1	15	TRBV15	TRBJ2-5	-	CATSIRDRALETQYF	TGTGCCACCAGTATCCGGGACAGGGCGTTGGAGACCCAGTACTTC
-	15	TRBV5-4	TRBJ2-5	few	CASSLVASAQETQYF	TGTGCCAGCAGCTTGGTGGCTAGCGCACAAGAGACCCAGTACTTC
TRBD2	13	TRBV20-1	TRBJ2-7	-	CSAPAGFEYEQYF	TGCAGTGCCCCAGCGGGATTTGAATACGAGCAGTACTTC
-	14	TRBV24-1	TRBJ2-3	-	CATSDLFLPDTQYF	TGTGCCACCAGTGATTTGTTTCTTCCAGATACGCAGTATTTT
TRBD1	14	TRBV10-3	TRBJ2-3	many	CAIGGTGSPDTQYF	TGTGCCATCGGGGGGACAGGGTCGCCAGATACGCAGTATTTT
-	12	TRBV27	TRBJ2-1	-	CASSLSGYEQFF	TGTGCCAGCAGTTTATCTGGTTATGAGCAGTTCTTC
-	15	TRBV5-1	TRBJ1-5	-	CASSLRGDLNQPQHF	TGCGCCAGCAGCTTGAGAGGGGACCTCAATCAGCCCCAGCATTTT
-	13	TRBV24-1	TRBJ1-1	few	CATSGQPNTEAFF	TGTGCCACCAGTGGACAGCCGAACACTGAAGCTTTCTTT
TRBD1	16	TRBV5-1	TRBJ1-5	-	CASSLGTTGGDQPQHF	TGCGCCAGCAGCTTGGGAACGACAGGGGGTGATCAGCCCCAGCATTTT
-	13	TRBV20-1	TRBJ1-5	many	CSAKAVAGQPQHF	TGCAGTGCTAAAGCCGTGGCGGGACAGCCCCAGCATTTT
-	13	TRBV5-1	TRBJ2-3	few	CASRGVPTDTQYF	TGCGCCAGCAGGGGGGTACCCACAGATACGCAGTATTTT
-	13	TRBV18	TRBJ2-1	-	CASSFGPSVEQFF	TGTGCCAGCTCATTCGGTCCCTCGGTTGAGCAGTTCTTC
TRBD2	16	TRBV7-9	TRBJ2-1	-	CASSPYLAGGPNEQFF	TGTGCCAGCAGCCCGTATCTAGCGGGAGGGCCTAATGAGCAGTTCTTC